This is a list of T cell receptor beta chains from one sample in a study of cytomegalovirus exposure and HLA in healthy donors. The assay was immunoSEQ multiplex PCR, and TCRdb's table has in-frame clones only and misses some. Of 150,000 to 200,000 clones listed, about 85% are singletons. Material for sequencing was PBMCs. These receptors all come from a male donor in good health and CMV-seropositive. CDR3s include the opening cysteine and the closing phenylalanine or tryptophan. Only part of the rows carry a size: once, few, many, or a class if the clone is expanded.

TRBV6-5	once	TRBJ1-5	CASRQGGENQPQHF
TRBV18	-	TRBJ2-5	CASSPDSGLAGVGEYF
TRBV5-4	-	TRBJ2-7	CASSLGASGRAGVSYEQYF
TRBV7-7	once	TRBJ2-1	CASSLTEREYNEQFF
TRBV19	-	TRBJ2-1	CASSIGNRQFF
TRBV5-1	-	TRBJ1-2	CASSVGTDGYTF
TRBV19	-	TRBJ2-6	CASSIGTGGGANVLTF
TRBV6-6	-	TRBJ1-1	CASGDRASFF
TRBV6-5	-	TRBJ2-3	CASSYGGRAADTQYF
TRBV10-1	once	TRBJ1-2	CATPPPYGYTF
TRBV18	-	TRBJ2-7	CASSPPGLAASYEQYF
TRBV7-8	-	TRBJ2-4	CASSPYVGTTTPYTKNIQYF
TRBV4-1	-	TRBJ2-1	CASSQGELYNEQFF
TRBV11-1	-	TRBJ1-2	CASSMTGGADGYTF
TRBV27	few	TRBJ2-7	CASSSIRLSYEQYF
TRBV29-1	-	TRBJ1-1	CSAQQGATEAFF
TRBV11-3	-	TRBJ2-1	CASSLVRLAGNNEQFF
TRBV5-1	-	TRBJ1-4	CASSSSEGGREKLFF
TRBV9	-	TRBJ1-2	CASSVHGGTGGFGYTF
TRBV19	few	TRBJ2-3	CASRASGTQYF
TRBV6-5	-	TRBJ1-2	CASSYGRGSGGYTF
TRBV4-1	-	TRBJ2-2	CASSPPGLAGGGELFF
TRBV4-2	-	TRBJ2-1	CASSQAPLAGEGNEQFF
TRBV19	-	TRBJ2-4	CASRYTGGAKGKNIQYF
TRBV7-3	-	TRBJ1-6	CASSLRQNSPLHF
TRBV19	-	TRBJ1-4	CASRARTANEKLFF
TRBV15	once	-	CATSRVNRDVVNEQYF
TRBV19	-	TRBJ2-1	CASTGQSIHNEQFF
TRBV11-3	-	TRBJ1-2	CASSSLLLGGYTF
TRBV6-5	once	TRBJ1-5	CASSLTGLSNQPQHF
TRBV30	-	TRBJ2-1	CAWRVGTGLNEQFF
TRBV2	-	TRBJ1-1	CASSGQPGDTEAFF
TRBV11-2	-	TRBJ2-7	CASSLGISGSSWVGEQYF
TRBV7-9	few	TRBJ2-1	CASTLGSGTYNEQFF
TRBV4-1	-	TRBJ2-4	CASSQETLAGAKNIQYF
TRBV5-6	-	TRBJ2-5	CASSFGAGSGETQYF
TRBV6-4	-	TRBJ2-1	CASSGARSGRYNEQFF
TRBV7-6	-	TRBJ2-1	CASSSYKMKAVNEQFF
TRBV7-6	-	TRBJ2-5	CASSLARYRDQETQYF
TRBV5-4	-	TRBJ1-6	CASSFSGVGSPLHF
TRBV6-5	-	TRBJ1-1	CASRATGGAILGAFF
TRBV15	once	TRBJ2-4	CATSSLLAGLAKNIQYF
TRBV27	-	TRBJ1-2	CASSSALGQGGYGYTF
TRBV29-1	-	TRBJ2-1	CSVVSSGRAREQFF
TRBV6-1	-	TRBJ1-5	CASSLNQPQHF
TRBV7-9	-	TRBJ2-7	CASSLGRGYPYEQYF
TRBV25-1	-	TRBJ2-5	CASSVGLAGRVETQYF
TRBV5-5	-	TRBJ2-3	CASSRGALTDTQYF
TRBV9	-	TRBJ1-1	CASSVVGHANTEAFF
TRBV7-9	-	TRBJ1-4	CASSLDRGEKLFF
TRBV27	-	TRBJ1-5	CASSSTGNQPQHF